The 14 T cell receptor beta chains reported below all come from one sample, sequenced in a study of spatial heterogeneity in lung cancer. As to time point: sample taken at primary tumor resection. Their specific antigens are unknown. One entry per CDR3 protein results from TCRdb running MiXCR on the 5' RACE reads. The sample has approximately 9,500 distinct CDR3 sequences; 10% to 15% are singletons. Study results and caveats: Tumor mutation count correlated with how many alpha and beta TCRs expanded intratumorally.

The specimen comprised lung tumor tissue, sampled at surgery. All receptors derive from a male donor with early-stage non-small cell lung cancer.

This clonotype is medium-sized in the sample. The library was built for alpha chains, so this beta chain is an off-target read and its size means little. The CDR3 sequence: CSVDTTGSEKLFF. In nucleotides, the CDR3 is TGCAGCGTTGACACGACAGGGTCGGAAAAACTGTTTTTT. The V call is TRBV29-1, the J call TRBJ1-4; 7 nucleotides line up with TRBD1. CDR1 and CDR2 from the germline V gene are SQVTM and ANQGSEA. V shed 3 bases, J shed 8 bases, and the junction held 6 bases outside the gene matches. The CDR3 covers 13 residues.

This clonotype is deemed medium-sized. The size of this beta chain means little, since it is a stray read in a library made for alpha chains. CDR3 coding DNA: TGTGCCAGCAGCCCTGGACAGGGAAGTGTTGGCTACACCTTC. This gives the protein CASSPGQGSVGYTF. The chain recombines TRBV3-1 with TRBJ1-2; 8 positions match TRBD1. V lost 4 bases and J lost 7; bases outside the gene matches: 8. This CDR3 contains 14 residues. CDR1 LGHDT and CDR2 YNNKEL come from the germline V gene (reference sequence).

On this clonotype itself: Within a library made for alpha chains, this beta chain is off target, and its count is uninformative. This chain connects TRBV29-1 to TRBJ1-3; D perhaps matches TRBD1 (6 bases). V was pared by 2 bases and J by 3 bases, with 14 bases between. Germline lookup yields CDR1 SQVTM and CDR2 ANQGSEA. This CDR3 region has 15 residues. The CDR3 protein is CSVELLQGIGNTIYF. The DNA of the CDR3 is TGCAGCGTTGAACTCCTACAGGGTATTGGAAACACCATATATTTT.

This clonotype was recorded many times. With the library built for alpha chains, this beta chain is off target and its frequency is not meaningful. V usage is TRBV19 and J usage is TRBJ1-5; no firm D call. The CDR3 is made up of 15 amino acids. Germline V gene lookup returns CDR1 LNHDA and CDR2 SQIVND (reference sequence). Trimming took 0 bases from V and 5 from J, leaving 11 bases between them. Written as DNA, the CDR3 is TGTGCCAGTAGTATAGATTTTCGGACTTATCAGCCCCAGCATTTT. It is translated as CASSIDFRTYQPQHF.

This clonotype was found many times. A library prepared for alpha chains yielded this beta chain as an off-target read; its size is of little meaning. J is TRBJ2-2 and V is TRBV11-3; D not resolved. In germline, CDR1 is SGHNT, CDR2 YENEEA. V lost 0 bases, J lost 6 bases, and 8 bases lay in between. The CDR3 extends over 14 amino acids. The CDR3 DNA reads as TGTGCCAGCAGCTTAGATTGGGGATCCGGGGAGCTGTTTTTT. It is translated as CASSLDWGSGELFF.

This clonotype has ten or more counts. For a library built for alpha chains, this beta chain is a stray read; little rests on its size. The chain is built from TRBV20-1 and TRBJ2-5; D perhaps matches TRBD2 (6 bases). Germline CDR1 is DFQATT and CDR2 is SNEGSKA (reference sequence). The V end was cut by 3 bases, the J end by 4 bases, with 9 bases between. The CDR3 contains 12 residues. This CDR3 reads CSASRGSETQYF. Written as DNA, the CDR3 is TGCAGTGCTAGTCGGGGGTCAGAGACCCAGTACTTC.

This clonotype has at least ten counts. For a library built for alpha chains, this beta chain is a stray read; little rests on its size. The chain links TRBV27 to TRBJ2-5, with 8 bases fitting TRBD1. Per germline, CDR1 MNHEY and CDR2 SMNVEV (reference sequence). V lost 5 bases and J lost 0; bases outside the gene matches: 5. The CDR3 covers 15 residues. In nucleotides, the CDR3 is TGTGCCAGCAGTCCCGGACAGGGCGACCAAGAGACCCAGTACTTC. Translated: CASSPGQGDQETQYF.

In its sample, this clonotype was seen many times. In a library made to pick up alpha chains, this beta chain is a stray read with a size that means little. The CDR3 sequence: CASSYKGLNDEQYF. CDR3 in DNA: TGTGCCAGCAGTTACAAGGGCTTAAACGACGAGCAGTACTTC. This chain joins TRBV6-6 and TRBJ2-7; D ambiguous. There are 14 residues in the CDR3. CDR1 and CDR2 (germline): MNHNY, SVGAGI (reference sequence). V was shortened by 2 bases and J by 5 bases, with 13 bases between the two germline ends.

This clonotype was detected ten times or more. In a library made to pick up alpha chains, this beta chain is a stray read with a size that means little. J is TRBJ2-7 and V is TRBV29-1; D unresolved. The CDR3 has 16 residues. Germline loops: CDR1 SQVTM, CDR2 ANQGSEA. V was clipped by 4 bases and J by 2 bases, with 21 bases between them. As DNA, the CDR3 is TGCAGCGTTGCCTTCGCCCCCGATGGACCGCCCTACGAGCAGTACTTC. Translation gives CSVAFAPDGPPYEQYF.

This clonotype was detected ten times or more. Its ends do not fully match the called genes, so a read error is possible. Found in a library prepared for alpha chains, this beta chain is an off-target read, and its abundance has little meaning. The gene calls are TRBV20-1 and TRBJ2-3; TRBD2 matches 8 bases. Germline lookup yields CDR1 DFQATT and CDR2 SNEGSKA (reference sequence). This CDR3 is built from 13 residues. CDR3 amino acids: CSSSSGGTDTQYF. CDR3 in DNA: TGCAGTAGTTCCAGCGGGGGCACGGATACGCAGTATTTT.

Ten or more counts support this clonotype. This beta chain slipped into a library made for alpha chains as a stray read, so its size is not meaningful. The chain employs TRBV20-1 and TRBJ2-7, with TRBD2 matching over 10 bases. Trimming cost V 6 bases and J 3 bases; bases outside gene matches: 11. The CDR3 spans 15 residues. Germline V CDR1 and CDR2: DFQATT, SNEGSKA (reference sequence). CDR3 sequence reads: CSAPSGTSAFYEQYF. In DNA form, the CDR3 reads TGCAGTGCCCCTTCCGGGACTAGCGCATTCTACGAGCAGTACTTC.

This clonotype has ten or more counts. Since it is a stray read in a library aimed at alpha chains, this beta chain has a size that is not meaningful. V and J are TRBV7-2 and TRBJ2-5; 9 positions match TRBD2. The germline CDR1 and CDR2 sequences are SGHTA and FQGNSA. V gave up 7 bases and J gave up 3 bases; unmatched junction bases: 9. CDR3 length: 15 amino acids. The CDR3 DNA is TGTGCCAGCACACTCGGCGGGAGGGCCAAAGAGACCCAGTACTTC. It yields the protein CASTLGGRAKETQYF.

This clonotype showed up many times. This beta chain slipped into a library made for alpha chains as a stray read, so its size is not meaningful. V is TRBV4-2 and J is TRBJ1-6, with unresolved D. This CDR3 has 16 residues. Trimming took off 0 bases at V and 0 bases at J, with 6 bases between the two ends. CDR1 is LGHNA and CDR2 is YNFKEQ in the germline V gene. CDR3 coding DNA: TGTGCCAGCAGCCAAGATGTGGGCTCCTATAATTCACCCCTCCACTTT. Amino acid sequence: CASSQDVGSYNSPLHF.

This clonotype is medium-sized (0.01 to 0.1%) by share. A library prepared for alpha chains yielded this beta chain as an off-target read; its size is of little meaning. This chain joins TRBV2 and TRBJ1-2; the D is unclear. This CDR3 comprises 12 residues. V shed 4 bases and J shed 8 bases, with 11 bases lying between them. Germline lookup yields CDR1 SNHLY and CDR2 FYNNEI. The CDR3 protein is CASSVSNRGYTF. Written as DNA, the CDR3 is TGTGCCAGCAGTGTTTCGAACCGCGGCTACACCTTC. Full variable domain (missing parts from reference TRBV2 and TRBJ1-2): EPEVTQTPSHQVTQMGQEVILRCVPISNHLYFYWYRQILGQKVEFLVSFYNNEISEKSEIFDDQFSVERPDGSNFTLKIRSTKLEDSAMYFCASSVSNRGYTFGSGTRLTVV.